The T cell receptor (beta chain) described here comes from a study of blood T cell repertoires in COVID-19. Study context: The study drew acute and convalescent COVID-19 samples from the United States, Italy and Spain. PBMCs, B-cell-depleted T cells, or T cells were the source of the cDNA or gDNA that made up the material.

As originally analysed: Quantification of nucleated cells was approximated via reference gene primer amplification. Generated by immunoSEQ multiplex PCR, the TCRdb table keeps only in-frame clones and is missing some. Clonal size and the V and J genes are those of that table, whereas D and trimming came from the DNA. The sample has approximately 18,000 clones, more than 75% seen once. The receptor comes from a human donor with active COVID-19. The donor label of this sample is uncertain. The source material was peripheral blood.

The CDR3 loop reads CASSALLAGGPNTQYF. For the CDR3, the DNA is TGTGCCAGTAGTGCCTTACTAGCGGGGGGGCCAAATACGCAGTATTTT. The genes are TRBV19 and TRBJ2-3; 13 bases are a match to TRBD2. Trimming took 5 bases from V and 7 from J; bases not matched to a gene: 9. Germline CDR1 is LNHDA and CDR2 is SQIVND (reference sequence). The CDR3 loop spans 16 amino acids.